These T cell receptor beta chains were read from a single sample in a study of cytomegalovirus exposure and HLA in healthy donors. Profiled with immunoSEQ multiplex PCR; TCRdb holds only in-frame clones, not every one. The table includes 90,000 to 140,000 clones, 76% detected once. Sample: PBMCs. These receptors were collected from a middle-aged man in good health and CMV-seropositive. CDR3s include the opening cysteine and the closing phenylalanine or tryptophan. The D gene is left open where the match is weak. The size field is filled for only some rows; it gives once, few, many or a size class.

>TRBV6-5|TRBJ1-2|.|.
CASSSNTPGLQGYTF
TGTGCCAGCAGTTCTAACACCCCGGGACTGCAGGGCTACACCTTC
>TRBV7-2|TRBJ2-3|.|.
CASSLALGGTQYF
TGTGCCAGCAGCCTCGCCCTGGGGGGTACGCAGTATTTT
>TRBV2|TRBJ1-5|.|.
CASSGQGGNQPQHF
TGTGCCAGCAGCGGACAAGGAGGCAATCAGCCCCAGCATTTT
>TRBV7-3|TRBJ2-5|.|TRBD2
CASSPSGSQTQYF
TGTGCCAGCAGCCCTAGCGGGAGTCAGACCCAGTACTTC
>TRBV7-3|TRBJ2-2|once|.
CASSPKRDTGELFF
TGTGCCAGCAGCCCAAAGCGGGACACCGGGGAGCTGTTTTTT
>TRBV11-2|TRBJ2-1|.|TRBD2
CASSYTSGALTNEQFF
TGTGCCAGCAGTTATACTAGCGGGGCACTCACCAATGAGCAGTTCTTC
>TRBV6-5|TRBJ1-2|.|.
CASSSGGDSHTF
TGTGCCAGCAGTTCTGGGGGGGATAGCCACACCTTC
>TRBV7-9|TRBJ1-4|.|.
CASSSRNLAANEKLFF
TGTGCCAGCAGCTCCCGGAACCTGGCGGCTAATGAAAAACTGTTTTTT
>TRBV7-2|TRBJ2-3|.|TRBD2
CASSSSGGLTDTQYF
TGTGCCAGCAGCTCTAGCGGGGGCCTCACAGATACGCAGTATTTT
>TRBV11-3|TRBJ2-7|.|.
CASSLSLVAYEQYF
TGTGCCAGCAGCTTGTCCCTAGTAGCCTACGAGCAGTACTTC
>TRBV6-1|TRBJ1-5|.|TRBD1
CASRGQGQFNQPQHF
TGTGCCAGCAGGGGACAGGGACAATTCAATCAGCCCCAGCATTTT
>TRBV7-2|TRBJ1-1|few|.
CASSLVTVVNTEAFF
TGTGCCAGCAGCTTAGTAACAGTCGTGAACACTGAAGCTTTCTTT
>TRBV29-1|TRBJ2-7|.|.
CSVEVWGDGEQYF
TGCAGCGTTGAAGTATGGGGAGATGGCGAGCAGTACTTC
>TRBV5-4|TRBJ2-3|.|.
CASSLVQGLQYF
TGTGCCAGCAGCTTGGTTCAGGGGCTTCAGTATTTT
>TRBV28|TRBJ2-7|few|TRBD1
CASSRGQVYEQYF
TGTGCCAGCAGCCGGGGACAGGTCTACGAGCAGTACTTC
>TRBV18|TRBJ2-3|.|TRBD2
CASSPPRGGTDTQYF
TGTGCCAGCTCACCACCGCGGGGGGGGACAGATACGCAGTATTTT
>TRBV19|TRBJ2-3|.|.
CASSTGEFVDTQYF
TGTGCCAGTAGTACAGGGGAATTTGTCGATACGCAGTATTTT
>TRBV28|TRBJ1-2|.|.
CASSFSGGWYGYTF
TGTGCCAGCAGTTTCTCGGGGGGTTGGTATGGCTACACCTTC
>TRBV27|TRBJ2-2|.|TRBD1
CASSSQGADTGELFF
TGTGCCAGCAGTTCCCAGGGGGCGGACACCGGGGAGCTGTTTTTT
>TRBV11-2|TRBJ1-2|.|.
CASSLGPYGYTF
TGTGCCAGCAGCTTGGGCCCCTATGGCTACACCTTC
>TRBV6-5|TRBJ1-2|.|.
CASSYDQGRGYGYTF
TGTGCCAGCAGTTACGATCAGGGCAGGGGTTATGGCTACACCTTC
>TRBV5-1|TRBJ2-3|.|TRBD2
CASSLAVAGDTQYF
TGCGCCAGCAGCTTGGCCGTAGCGGGAGATACGCAGTATTTT
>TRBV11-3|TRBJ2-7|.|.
CASSLGRESIHEQYF
TGTGCCAGCAGCTTAGGGCGGGAAAGCATCCACGAGCAGTACTTC
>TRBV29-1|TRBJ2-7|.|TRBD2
CSVSPLAGDTYEQYF
TGCAGCGTTTCGCCGCTAGCGGGGGATACCTACGAGCAGTACTTC
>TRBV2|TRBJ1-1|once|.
CASRSQKNTEAFF
TGTGCCAGCAGGTCACAGAAGAACACTGAAGCTTTCTTT
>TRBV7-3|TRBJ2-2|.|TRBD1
CASSPRGRGPTGELFF
TGTGCCAGCAGTCCCAGAGGCAGGGGGCCCACCGGGGAGCTGTTTTTT